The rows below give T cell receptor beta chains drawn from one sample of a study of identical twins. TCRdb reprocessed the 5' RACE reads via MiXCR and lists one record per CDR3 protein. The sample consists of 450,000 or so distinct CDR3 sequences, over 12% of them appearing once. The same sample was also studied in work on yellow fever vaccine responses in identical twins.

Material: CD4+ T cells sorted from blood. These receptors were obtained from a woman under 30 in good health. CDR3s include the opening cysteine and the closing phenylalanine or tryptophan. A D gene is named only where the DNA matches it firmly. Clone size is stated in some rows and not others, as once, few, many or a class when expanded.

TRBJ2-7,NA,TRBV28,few,TGTGCCAGCACTCCCTCGGCGGTCGGGGATAACGAGCAGTACTTC,CASTPSAVGDNEQYF
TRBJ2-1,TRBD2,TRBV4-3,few,TGCGCCAGCAGCCAAGGGGGCGGGAGGTTCGATGAGCAGTTCTTC,CASSQGGGRFDEQFF
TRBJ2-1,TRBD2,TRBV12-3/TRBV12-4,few,TGTGCCAGCAGTAATAGCGGGGGGGCGTGGCAGTTCTTC,CASSNSGGAWQFF
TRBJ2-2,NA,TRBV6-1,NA,TGTGCCAGCAGCACCTTGGGGAACCGGGACACCGGGGAGCTGTTTTTT,CASSTLGNRDTGELFF
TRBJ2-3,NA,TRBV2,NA,TGTGCCAGCAGTTCCTACACGAGGGAAGATACGCAGTATTTT,CASSSYTREDTQYF
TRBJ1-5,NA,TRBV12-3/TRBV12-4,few,TGTGCCAGCAGTGCCCACCTCGGAAATAGCAATCAGCCCCAGCATTTT,CASSAHLGNSNQPQHF
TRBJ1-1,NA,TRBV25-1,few,TGTGCCAGCAGTGAACAGGGGCAGACTGAAGCTTTCTTT,CASSEQGQTEAFF
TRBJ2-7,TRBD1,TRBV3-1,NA,TGTGCCAGCAGCCTACTTGCTGGGACAGGGCGAAATTTATACGAGCAGTACTTC,CASSLLAGTGRNLYEQYF
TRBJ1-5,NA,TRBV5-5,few,TGTGCCAGCAGCTTTTCAGGGGCCCTGGGCAATCAGCCCCAGCATTTT,CASSFSGALGNQPQHF
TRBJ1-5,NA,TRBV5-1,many,TGCGCCAGCAGCTTGGGAGAGATGGAGCCCCAGCATTTT,CASSLGEMEPQHF
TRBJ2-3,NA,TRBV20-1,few,TGCAGTGCCGAGACTCAGGGAGGCGATACGCAGTATTTT,CSAETQGGDTQYF